This T cell receptor beta chain appears in the sequencing data of a study of T-cell reconstitution after alpha-beta-depleted transplantation in children. In its sample, this clonotype was seen a few times. The TCRbeta library was prepared with unique molecular identifiers. TCRdb ran MiXCR on the PCR reads and lists one entry per CDR3 protein. The data show approximately 420,000 distinct CDR3 sequences, approximately 10% seen once. Germline values: CDR1 SGHRS, CDR2 YFSETQ. Trimming removed 2 bases at V and 4 bases at J, with 16 bases between. This CDR3 is 15 amino acids long. This TCR was sampled from a human donor who donated a stem cell graft to a child with acute myeloid leukemia. The gene calls are TRBV5-1 and TRBJ2-7, with no clear D. The input for sequencing was PBMCs from the stem cell graft donor, taken from the stem cell graft. CDR3 sequence reads: CASSFEPFAKYEQYF. In nucleotides, the CDR3 is TGCGCCAGCAGCTTCGAGCCATTCGCTAAGTACGAGCAGTACTTC. The variable domain in full, completed from reference TRBV5-1 and TRBJ2-7, reads KAGVTQTPRYLIKTRGQQVTLSCSPISGHRSVSWYQQTPGQGLQFLFEYFSETQRNKGNFPGRFSGRQFSNSRSEMNVSTLELGDSALYLCASSFEPFAKYEQYFGPGTRLTVT.